Presented here are 30 T cell receptor beta chains from one specimen sequenced in a study of Graves' ophthalmopathy and Graves' hyperthyroidism. From RNA, the CDR3 regions of TCR beta chains were amplified and sequenced. HTBI-primed first-round RT-PCR preceded second-round multiplex PCR. MiXCR, run by TCRdb on the multiplex PCR reads, gives a single entry per CDR3 protein. This table holds over a million distinct CDR3 sequences, about 38% found once. The sample comprised peripheral blood or thyroid tissue (not recorded which). The receptors come from an adult man with Graves' hyperthyroidism.

This clonotype is a singleton in its sample. The chain employs TRBV19 and TRBJ2-2; D perhaps matches TRBD2 (5 bases). Germline values: CDR1 LNHDA, CDR2 SQIVND (reference sequence). The CDR3 contains 15 residues. The V end was cut by 8 bases, the J end by 0 bases, with 13 bases between. Written as DNA, the CDR3 is TGTGCCAGTCGACTACAGATCGCGAACACCGGGGAGCTGTTTTTT. It encodes CASRLQIANTGELFF.

On this clonotype itself: The junction and the germline gene differ at one end; a read error may be behind it. The chain is built from TRBV7-7 and TRBJ2-5, with D perhaps TRBD1 or TRBD2 (5 bases each). The germline gives CDR1 SSHAT, CDR2 FNYEAQ (reference sequence). The CDR3 consists of 15 residues. CDR3 nucleotide sequence: TGTACCAGCAGCTCAACAGCCGGGACCAAAGAGACCCAGTACTTC. It is translated as CTSSSTAGTKETQYF.

The chain combines TRBV5-1 with TRBJ2-7; D remains unclear. Between the trimmed V and J ends, which lost 0 bases and 9 bases, there was a span of 7 bases. This CDR3 is built from 11 residues. Looked up from germline, CDR1 is SGHRS and CDR2 is YFSETQ. The CDR3 reads CASSLDGGQYF. The CDR3, as DNA: TGCGCCAGCAGCTTGGACGGCGGGCAGTACTTC.

V is TRBV28 and J is TRBJ2-5; 8 nucleotides match TRBD2. Per the germline V gene, CDR1 is MDHEN and CDR2 is SYDVKM. The CDR3 contains 15 residues. V trimming: 8 bases; J trimming: 5 bases; junction bases outside the gene matches: 13. The DNA of the CDR3 is TGTGCCAGCTCCCTGGGCGGGGGGCCCGGGGAGACCCAGTACTTC. Translation: CASSLGGGPGETQYF.

This clonotype was recorded at least ten times. The chain links TRBV20-1 to TRBJ1-5; D may be TRBD1 (5 bases). V was cut by 1 base and J by 2 bases, with 18 bases left in between. The germline CDR1 and CDR2 sequences are DFQATT and SNEGSKA (reference sequence). The length of the CDR3 is 17 residues. CDR3 sequence (DNA): TGCAGTGCTAGAGCTCGATTAGGGGCGGAGGGCAATCAGCCCCAGCATTTT. Amino acid sequence: CSARARLGAEGNQPQHF.

The CDR3 sequence is CASSPPGFDQETQYF. The CDR3 region has the DNA TGTGCCAGCAGCCCCCCCGGGTTTGACCAAGAGACCCAGTACTTC. The rearrangement uses TRBV7-9 and TRBJ2-5; D is undetermined. The CDR3 consists of 15 residues. Trimming stripped 5 bases from V and 0 bases from J, with 13 bases between. CDR1 is SEHNR, CDR2 FQNEAQ, per germline (reference sequence).

This clonotype was seen many times. V and J are TRBV5-1 and TRBJ2-5; 13 positions match TRBD2. CDR3 size: 15 residues. Germline assignment: CDR1 SGHRS and CDR2 YFSETQ. The J segment lost 3 bases and the V segment lost 4 bases, leaving 3 bases of the junction unmatched. CDR3 sequence (DNA): TGCGCCAGCAGCATCGGACTAGCGGGGGAAGAGACCCAGTACTTC. Translating gives CASSIGLAGEETQYF.

This clonotype showed up many times. The V call is TRBV24-1, the J call TRBJ1-5; D is uncertain. The CDR3 covers 12 residues. V lost 5 bases and J lost 4, with 5 bases in between. Germline CDR1 is KGHDR and CDR2 is SFDVKD. Written as DNA, the CDR3 is TGTGCCACCAGTGCTCAGAATCAGCCCCAGCATTTT. Protein sequence: CATSAQNQPQHF.

The chain recombines TRBV7-2 with TRBJ1-5, with 7 bases that match TRBD1. The CDR3 runs to 14 residues. V shed 5 bases and J 11 bases; nucleotides not matched to a gene: 12. Germline V gene sequence: CDR1 SGHTA, CDR2 FQGNSA. The CDR3 sequence is CASSTRQGGETQHF. Here the CDR3 DNA reads TGTGCCAGCAGCACCCGACAGGGAGGAGAGACCCAGCATTTT.

On this clonotype itself: A read error is possible here, since a much larger clone lies one base away. This chain links TRBV10-3 with TRBJ2-5; D perhaps matches TRBD2 (5 bases). V lost 10 bases, J lost 2 bases, and 14 bases lay in between. The CDR3 contains 13 residues. Germline assignment: CDR1 ENHRY and CDR2 SYGVKD. This chain's CDR3 is CATGKEVQETQYF. For the CDR3, the DNA is TGTGCCACCGGGAAGGAAGTGCAAGAGACCCAGTACTTC.

This clonotype occurred many times. This sequence joins TRBV20-1 and TRBJ1-2; no clear D gene. V lost 1 base, J lost 0 bases, and 6 bases lay in between. Germline lookup yields CDR1 DFQATT and CDR2 SNEGSKA (reference sequence). The CDR3 extends over 13 amino acids. The CDR3 region is CSARGSANYGYTF. Here the CDR3 DNA reads TGCAGTGCTAGAGGCTCTGCTAACTATGGCTACACCTTC.

This sequence joins TRBV10-2 and TRBJ1-1; the D is unclear. Per the germline V gene, CDR1 is WSHSY and CDR2 is SAAADI. The V end was cut by 2 bases, the J end by 3 bases, with 10 bases between. The CDR3 spans 14 residues. The CDR3 nucleotides are TGCGCCAGCAGTGAGGACGGCACCTACACTGAAGCTTTCTTT. This translates into CASSEDGTYTEAFF.

The J gene is TRBJ2-7, the V gene TRBV10-3; tentatively, D is TRBD1 (5 bases). The CDR3 consists of 13 residues. V lost 4 bases to trimming and J lost 4 bases, with 11 bases between them. Germline CDR1 and CDR2: ENHRY and SYGVKD. The CDR3: CAISVDSAYEQYF. In nucleotides, the CDR3 is TGTGCCATCAGTGTTGACAGCGCTTACGAGCAGTACTTC.

This clonotype was counted ten times or more. This rearrangement joins TRBV29-1 to TRBJ2-7; 9 nucleotides align to TRBD2. The CDR3 sequence is 14 residues long. Germline CDR1 SQVTM, CDR2 ANQGSEA. The V segment lost 5 bases and the J segment 4 bases; nucleotides outside the gene matches: 9. CDR3 bases: TGCAGCGTTTCCCGCGGGAGGGCCGGGTACGAGCAGTACTTC. The encoded protein is CSVSRGRAGYEQYF.

This clonotype was detected only a few times. This chain uses TRBV7-2 with TRBJ1-3; D not certain. V gave up 5 bases and J gave up 2 bases, with 10 bases separating them. This CDR3 spans 14 amino acids. Germline lookup yields CDR1 SGHTA and CDR2 FQGNSA. The CDR3 bases are TGTGCCAGCAGCCAAAGCCCCACTGGAAACACCATATATTTT. This codes for CASSQSPTGNTIYF.

At least ten counts were recorded for this clonotype. This rearrangement joins TRBV5-8 to TRBJ1-1; 7 nucleotides match TRBD1. V shed 9 bases, J shed 4 bases, and the junction held 15 bases outside the gene matches. The germline V gene encodes CDR1 SGHTS and CDR2 YDEGEE. The CDR3 totals 15 residues. The CDR3 nucleotides are TGTGCCACCGTTAGGGAGGGGGCACGGTTCACTGAAGCTTTCTTT. The encoded protein is CATVREGARFTEAFF.

The genes are TRBV4-1 and TRBJ1-1; D is possibly TRBD1 (6 bases). Germline CDR1 and CDR2: MGHRA and YSYEKL. The CDR3 spans 14 residues. Trimming stripped 0 bases from V and 5 bases from J, with 10 bases between. CDR3 region: CASSQEKGGTEAFF. The CDR3 DNA follows: TGCGCCAGCAGCCAAGAAAAAGGGGGGACTGAAGCTTTCTTT.

This clonotype was seen ten or more times. The J gene is TRBJ2-5, the V gene TRBV7-2; 7 bases are a match to TRBD2. The CDR3 length is 13 residues. The germline CDR1 and CDR2 sequences are SGHTA and FQGNSA. V gave up 5 bases and J gave up 7 bases; unmatched junction bases: 7. Here the CDR3 reads CASSLLGGGTQYF. CDR3 nucleotides: TGTGCCAGCAGCCTGCTGGGCGGGGGGACCCAGTACTTC.

In regard to this clonotype: A read error may be the cause here, since a much bigger clone is one base away. J is TRBJ2-2 and V is TRBV19; maybe TRBD2 (5 bases). The V end was cut by 4 bases, the J end by 4 bases, with 10 bases between. This CDR3 has 14 residues. The germline gives CDR1 LNHDA, CDR2 SQIVND (reference sequence). This CDR3 is CASSRIGSTGELFF. CDR3 bases: TGTGCCAGTAGTAGAATAGGGAGCACCGGGGAGCTGTTTTTT.

This clonotype has at least ten counts. The chain uses TRBV7-2 and TRBJ1-5; the D is unclear. Germline CDR1 reads SGHTA; CDR2 reads FQGNSA. Trimming stripped 1 base from V and 3 bases from J, with 7 bases between. This CDR3 has 14 amino acids. The CDR3 bases are TGTGCCAGCAGCTTAGTGAGGCTCAATCAGCCCCAGCATTTT. This translates into CASSLVRLNQPQHF.

This clonotype has a count of ten or more. V is TRBV29-1 and J is TRBJ2-7, with D tentatively TRBD2 (6 bases). CDR1 is SQVTM and CDR2 is ANQGSEA in the germline V gene. There are 15 residues in the CDR3. Trimming stripped 0 bases from V and 3 bases from J, with 15 bases between. CDR3 coding DNA: TGCAGCGTTGAAGATCAGGTGAGGGGAGGCTACGAGCAGTACTTC. This encodes CSVEDQVRGGYEQYF.

The chain recombines TRBV7-8 with TRBJ2-7; 8 bases map to TRBD1. V lost 8 bases, J lost 1 base, and 7 bases stayed unmatched. The CDR3 extends over 14 amino acids. Germline CDR1 reads SGHVS; CDR2 reads FQNEAQ. Here the CDR3 DNA reads TGTGCCAGCGGCTCGCGACAGGGGTCCTACGAGCAGTACTTC. Its protein is CASGSRQGSYEQYF.

In its sample, this clonotype was seen many times. This chain connects TRBV4-3 to TRBJ2-5; D is uncertain. The ends were cut back, 0 bases at V and 1 base at J, with 12 bases in the middle. The CDR3 is 16 residues long. Germline V gene sequence: CDR1 LGHNA, CDR2 YSLEER. CDR3 sequence (DNA): TGCGCCAGCAGCCAAGATAGGGAAGGGATCCAAGAGACCCAGTACTTC. Translating it yields CASSQDREGIQETQYF.

This rearrangement joins TRBV9 to TRBJ2-5, with a possible D match to TRBD2 (6 bases). This CDR3 has 12 residues. Germline V gene sequence: CDR1 SGDLS, CDR2 YYNGEE. Trimming took 8 bases from V and 7 from J, leaving 15 bases between them. CDR3 coding DNA: TGTGCCAGTAGTAAACGGGGGTTGACCCAGTACTTC. It is translated as CASSKRGLTQYF.

Only a few counts were recorded for this clonotype. V usage is TRBV29-1 and J usage is TRBJ2-5, with a possible D match to TRBD1 (6 bases). The J call may be faulty, since TRBJ2-7 better matches the DNA end. Germline V gives CDR1 SQVTM, CDR2 ANQGSEA. The CDR3 contains 14 residues. Written as DNA, the CDR3 is TGCAGCGTTGGGGGGCGGTCAAGCTCCTACGAGCAGTACTTC. Its protein product is CSVGGRSSSYEQYF.

The table lists this clonotype with many counts. The junction shows a germline mismatch at one end, possibly a read error. This chain connects TRBV19 to TRBJ1-2; perhaps TRBD1 as D (6 bases). The CDR3 is made up of 14 amino acids. CDR1 LNHDA and CDR2 SQIVND come from the germline V gene (reference sequence). CDR3 nucleotides: TGTGCCAGTAGTCTAGACGGGACAAACTATGGCTACACCTTC. Translating it yields CASSLDGTNYGYTF.

The chain is built from TRBV19 and TRBJ2-7; the match to TRBD2 covers 11 bases. V dropped 5 bases and J dropped 1; count of bases not matched to a gene: 7. The CDR3 length is 16 residues. From germline, CDR1 is LNHDA and CDR2 SQIVND (reference sequence). CDR3 bases: TGTGCCAGTAGTCGCCTAGCGGGAGGATCATCCTACGAGCAGTACTTC. Translated, it gives CASSRLAGGSSYEQYF.

In this sample, this clonotype turned up many times. The chain couples TRBV15 to TRBJ2-7; 7 nucleotides match TRBD1. The germline V gene has CDR1 LNHNV and CDR2 YYDKDF (reference sequence). Losses at the gene ends were 1 base for V and 5 bases for J; bases not matched to a gene: 8. There are 15 residues in the CDR3. Here the CDR3 reads CATSRAQGVGNEQYF. CDR3 DNA sequence: TGTGCCACCAGCAGAGCCCAGGGGGTGGGCAACGAGCAGTACTTC.

This clonotype was seen many times. The chain employs TRBV2 and TRBJ2-5; D is possibly TRBD1 (5 bases). CDR1 and CDR2 from the germline V gene are SNHLY and FYNNEI. V was clipped by 2 bases and J by 0 bases, with 7 bases between them. This CDR3 spans 14 amino acids. This chain's CDR3 is CASSEQGNQETQYF. CDR3 coding DNA: TGTGCCAGCAGTGAACAGGGTAACCAAGAGACCCAGTACTTC.

Comments on this clonotype: This may be a read error, as it is one base from a much larger clone. J is TRBJ1-6 and V is TRBV9; D remains unclear. V was pared by 5 bases and J by 10 bases, with 7 bases between. CDR1 is SGDLS and CDR2 is YYNGEE in the germline V gene. The CDR3 has 11 residues. As DNA, the CDR3 is TGTGCCAGCAGTGAATGCTCACCCCTCCACTTT. This encodes CASSECSPLHF.